This passage covers 32 T cell receptor beta chains from one sample sequenced in a study of molecular identifiers for immune sequencing clone quantification. In TCRdb, the PCR reads were re-called with MiXCR into one record per CDR3 protein. The sample lists 300,000 to 400,000 distinct CDR3 sequences; about 20% were seen once. The material sequenced was naive CD8+ T cells from blood, with Jurkat cell RNA spiked in. As for subset: FACS-sorted CD8+CD4-CCR7+CD45RA+ naive T cells. These receptors were taken from a human donor in good health. Some libraries in this study had Jurkat cell RNA spiked in.

At least ten counts were recorded for this clonotype. The chain recombines TRBV7-3 with TRBJ2-1; D not resolved. The CDR3 sequence is 15 residues long. The germline V gene has CDR1 SGHTA and CDR2 FQGTGA. Trimming took off 4 bases at V and 0 bases at J, with 10 bases between the two ends. The CDR3 protein is CASSWSVSSYNEQFF. CDR3 nucleotides: TGTGCCAGCAGCTGGTCGGTGAGCTCCTACAATGAGCAGTTCTTC.

This rearrangement joins TRBV7-2 to TRBJ1-6, with TRBD1 as a possible D gene (5 bases). Germline values: CDR1 SGHTA, CDR2 FQGNSA. Trimming took off 5 bases at V and 8 bases at J, with 25 bases between the two ends. The CDR3 spans 18 residues. In nucleotides, the CDR3 is TGTGCCAGCAGCCCAATTGGAACAGCTGCTCGGGGGGATTCACCCCTCCACTTT. Residues: CASSPIGTAARGDSPLHF.

This clonotype appeared a few times. This chain's CDR3 is CAWSLVLEAFF. The CDR3 bases are TGTGCCTGGAGTCTAGTGCTTGAAGCTTTCTTT. The chain has TRBV30 and TRBJ1-1; D gene unclear. The germline V gene has CDR1 GTSNPN and CDR2 SVGIG (reference sequence). The CDR3 is 11 residues long. V lost 2 bases and J lost 7, with 8 bases in between.

Concerning this clonotype: Because the CDR3's place on the DNA is in doubt, the DNA is left out and the CDR3 is given as listed by TCRdb. V and J are TRBV7-9 and TRBJ2-7; the D call in the table, TRBD1, was not verified against the DNA. The CDR3 is made up of 15 amino acids, end residues included. The germline CDR1 and CDR2 sequences are SEHNR and FQNEAQ (reference sequence). This CDR3 reads CASSLVGTGTCERYF.

This clonotype appeared a few times. The chain links TRBV27 to TRBJ2-2; 8 bases map to TRBD1. The V and J ends lost 3 bases and 4 bases, in that order; junction bases with no gene match: 7. The V gene's germline CDR1 is MNHEY and CDR2 SMNVEV (reference sequence). The CDR3 runs to 16 residues. CDR3 sequence reads: CASSFSWQGATGELFF. The CDR3 DNA reads as TGTGCCAGCAGTTTTTCTTGGCAGGGGGCCACCGGGGAGCTGTTTTTT.

The chain is built from TRBV3-1 and TRBJ1-3; no clear D gene. V was pared by 4 bases and J by 0 bases, with 7 bases between. Per the germline V gene, CDR1 is LGHDT and CDR2 is YNNKEL (reference sequence). This CDR3 has 14 amino acids. The CDR3 sequence: CASSPGFSGNTIYF. Written as DNA, the CDR3 is TGTGCCAGCAGCCCCGGGTTCTCTGGAAACACCATATATTTT.

This clonotype was seen a few times. This chain joins TRBV12-3 or TRBV12-4 and TRBJ2-7, with D maybe TRBD1 (6 bases). The CDR3 is 13 amino acids. With 6 bases removed from V and 4 bases from J, the gap between germline ends came to 13 bases. CDR3 loop: CASRQTGFYEQYF. The CDR3 DNA reads TGTGCCAGCAGGCAAACAGGGTTTTACGAGCAGTACTTC.

A word on this clonotype: Being one base from a much bigger clone, this may be a read error. This chain links TRBV10-3 with TRBJ2-7; D remains ambiguous. The V gene's germline CDR1 is ENHRY and CDR2 SYGVKD. The CDR3 contains 14 residues. CDR3 sequence reads: CAISGSMKTYEQCF. In DNA form, the CDR3 reads TGTGCCATCAGTGGAAGCATGAAGACCTACGAGCAGTGCTTC.

This clonotype appeared a few times. J is TRBJ2-2 and V is TRBV12-3 or TRBV12-4; the D is unclear. The CDR3 runs to 12 residues. Trimming removed 6 bases at V and 4 bases at J, with 6 bases between. The CDR3 region has the DNA TGTGCCAGCAGGGGTGGCACCGGGGAGCTGTTTTTT. Encoded protein: CASRGGTGELFF.

This chain uses TRBV3-1 with TRBJ1-2; no clear D gene. The germline V gene has CDR1 LGHDT and CDR2 YNNKEL (reference sequence). The V end lost 0 bases, the J end lost 0 bases, and 11 bases lay between the germline ends. The CDR3 totals 16 residues. In DNA form, the CDR3 reads TGTGCCAGCAGCCAAGATAGAGTACAGCCTAACTATGGCTACACCTTC. As protein: CASSQDRVQPNYGYTF.

This clonotype appeared many times. CDR3 in DNA: TGTGCCAGCAACCCCTATACGGGCTCTAGCACAGATACGCAGTATTTT. Translated, it gives CASNPYTGSSTDTQYF. V and J are TRBV28 and TRBJ2-3; D unclear. CDR3 length: 16 residues. Germline CDR1 reads MDHEN; CDR2 reads SYDVKM. V shed 7 bases and J shed 0 bases, with 17 bases lying between them.

The chain has TRBV6-2 or TRBV6-3 and TRBJ2-6; D is possibly TRBD1 or TRBD2 (5 bases each). V was cut by 7 bases and J by 0 bases, with 19 bases left in between. Germline V gene data show CDR1 as MNHEY and CDR2 as SVGEGT. CDR3 size: 18 residues. The CDR3 sequence: CASTNPPGTFSGANVLTF. The CDR3 DNA follows: TGTGCCAGCACAAACCCCCCGGGGACCTTCTCTGGGGCCAACGTCCTGACTTTC.

This clonotype came up once. One base away lies a much larger clone, so this may be a sequencing read error. J is TRBJ2-3 and V is TRBV5-1; D gene unclear. This CDR3 region has 15 residues. Germline assignment: CDR1 SGHRS and CDR2 YFSETQ. The CDR3, as DNA: TGCGCCAGCAGCTTCGGGTCAGTCGTAACAGATGCGCAGTATTTT. Protein product: CASSFGSVVTDAQYF.

This clonotype occurred a few times. This rearrangement joins TRBV7-6 to TRBJ1-1; 9 nucleotides line up with TRBD1. This CDR3 is 16 amino acids long. Per the germline V gene, CDR1 is SGHVS and CDR2 is FNYEAQ. Trimming cost V 0 bases and J 1 base; bases outside gene matches: 3. CDR3 sequence: CASSLAGQGWNTEAFF. For the CDR3, the DNA is TGTGCCAGCAGCTTAGCGGGACAGGGTTGGAACACTGAAGCTTTCTTT.

This clonotype occurred many times. The chain recombines TRBV24-1 with TRBJ2-2; D possibly corresponds to TRBD1 (6 bases). Deletions cut 2 bases from V and 0 bases from J, with 9 bases between. Germline V CDR1 and CDR2: KGHDR, SFDVKD. CDR3 length: 16 amino acids. For the CDR3, the DNA is TGTGCCACCAGTGATTACAACAGGGCGAACACCGGGGAGCTGTTTTTT. Translated, it gives CATSDYNRANTGELFF.

Regarding this clonotype: This may arise from a read error, as a much more abundant clone is one base away. The chain recombines TRBV20-1 with TRBJ2-7; D call uncertain. Trimming stripped 5 bases from V and 1 base from J, with 24 bases between. CDR1 is DFQATT, CDR2 SNEGSKA, per germline (reference sequence). The CDR3 is 17 residues long. CDR3 in DNA: TGCAGTGCTGCCGGTCACTTCGCGTCCCGAGATTCCTACGAGCAGTACTTC. This gives the protein CSAAGHFASRDSYEQYF.

This clonotype was seen repeatedly, ten times or more. The V gene is TRBV13, the J gene TRBJ1-1; 7 nucleotides agree with TRBD1. Per the germline V gene, CDR1 is PRHDT and CDR2 is FYEKMQ (reference sequence). Losses at the gene ends were 5 bases for V and 3 bases for J; bases not matched to a gene: 9. This CDR3 comprises 15 residues. In nucleotides, the CDR3 is TGTGCCAGCAGCCCAACGGACAGGCGGGACACTGAAGCTTTCTTT. This translates into CASSPTDRRDTEAFF.

This clonotype was detected ten times or more. For the CDR3, the DNA is TGTGCCAGCAGTTTTCGTCTGGGGGAGCTGTACGAGCAGTACTTC. It codes for CASSFRLGELYEQYF. The chain recombines TRBV12-3 or TRBV12-4 with TRBJ2-7; possibly TRBD1 or TRBD2 for D (5 bases each). The CDR3 loop spans 15 amino acids. The V gene lost 3 bases and the J gene lost 4 bases, with 16 bases spanning the gap.

As concerns this clonotype: A read error is possible here, since a much larger clone lies one base away. The rearrangement uses TRBV7-7 and TRBJ1-3; D unresolved. This CDR3 comprises 15 residues. Germline V gene lookup returns CDR1 SSHAT and CDR2 FNYEAQ (reference sequence). The CDR3 loop is CVSSLAQDFGNTIYF. Here the CDR3 DNA reads TGTGTTAGCAGCTTAGCGCAAGATTTTGGAAACACCATATATTTT.

The rearrangement uses TRBV27 and TRBJ2-3, with no clear D. Germline-derived CDR1 and CDR2 are MNHEY and SMNVEV (reference sequence). This CDR3 is 16 amino acids long. V was cut by 3 bases and J by 1 base, with 14 bases left in between. CDR3 coding DNA: TGTGCCAGCAGTTTCTCTTGGCAGGCGGGCACAGATACGCAGTATTTT. Encoded protein: CASSFSWQAGTDTQYF.

The sample holds many counts of this clonotype. The chain uses TRBV11-2 and TRBJ2-3, with 10 bases fitting TRBD2. The germline CDR1 and CDR2 sequences are SGHAT and FQNNGV. The CDR3 is made up of 15 amino acids. V lost 2 bases, J lost 5 bases, and 4 bases stayed unmatched. The CDR3 DNA is TGTGCCAGCAGCTTACTAGCGGGGGCGGTAGATACGCAGTATTTT. Its translation is CASSLLAGAVDTQYF.

Concerning this clonotype itself: One end of the junction fails to match germline, which may point to a read error. The gene calls are TRBV29-1 and TRBJ1-2; tentative D call: TRBD1 (6 bases). Germline CDR1 reads SQVTM; CDR2 reads ANQGSEA. CDR3 length: 15 residues. The CDR3 region is CSVPHPEGEVGGYAF. The CDR3 DNA sequence: TGCAGCGTTCCCCACCCCGAGGGGGAAGTAGGCGGCTACGCCTTC.

This clonotype has a handful of counts. The rearrangement joins TRBV6-2 or TRBV6-3 to TRBJ2-7; D is undetermined. The CDR3 runs to 14 residues. The germline CDR1 and CDR2 sequences are MNHEY and SVGEGT. V was shortened by 2 bases and J by 2 bases, with 10 bases between the two germline ends. The CDR3 bases are TGTGCCAGCAGTTACGTTCGGAGTGCCTACGAGCAGTACTTC. Translating it yields CASSYVRSAYEQYF.

On this clonotype itself: This clone may be a read error of a much larger clone one base away. The rearrangement joins TRBV6-5 to TRBJ2-3, with D possibly TRBD2 on 5 matching bases. Germline lookup yields CDR1 MNHEY and CDR2 SVGAGI. The CDR3 runs 15 residues. V was trimmed by 7 bases and J by 0 bases, leaving 14 bases between them. CDR3 DNA sequence: TGTGCCAGCACCCCGGGGTACGCTAGCACAGATACGCAGTATTTT. Amino acid sequence: CASTPGYASTDTQYF.

The chain combines TRBV2 with TRBJ2-7; 11 bases agree with TRBD2. Germline V gives CDR1 SNHLY, CDR2 FYNNEI. This CDR3 spans 14 amino acids. The V and J ends lost 6 bases and 9 bases, in that order; junction bases with no gene match: 10. Here the CDR3 reads CASSVAGGPDGQYF. The CDR3 nucleotides are TGTGCCAGCAGCGTAGCGGGAGGGCCGGACGGGCAGTACTTC.

This clonotype was seen a handful of times. The V gene is TRBV7-9, the J gene TRBJ2-7; D perhaps matches TRBD2 (5 bases). The CDR3 is 15 residues long. V lost 5 bases to trimming and J lost 6 bases, with 20 bases between them. Germline lookup yields CDR1 SEHNR and CDR2 FQNEAQ (reference sequence). DNA of the CDR3: TGTGCCAGCAGCCCAGAGCCGAGCAACCGGGGCGAGCAGTACTTC. This sequence encodes CASSPEPSNRGEQYF.

This clonotype appeared many times. The genes are TRBV7-9 and TRBJ1-1; D may be TRBD1 (5 bases). The germline gives CDR1 SEHNR, CDR2 FQNEAQ (reference sequence). The V and J ends lost 4 bases and 3 bases respectively, with 12 bases between them. This CDR3 comprises 14 residues. CDR3 coding DNA: TGTGCCAGCAGCTGGGGGGAGAGTGACACTGAAGCTTTCTTT. Translation gives CASSWGESDTEAFF.

This clonotype was recorded a few times. The gene calls are TRBV20-1 and TRBJ2-1; no clear D. The germline gives CDR1 DFQATT, CDR2 SNEGSKA (reference sequence). The CDR3 runs 16 residues. V dropped 1 base and J dropped 8 bases, with 21 bases sitting between them. CDR3 nucleotides: TGCAGTGCTAGAGGGGCAGACTTGGTGATAGTACATGAGCAGTTCTTC. Its protein is CSARGADLVIVHEQFF.

In regard to this clonotype: This could be a read error, since a much larger clone is one nucleotide away. The rearrangement uses TRBV4-3 and TRBJ1-1; D may be TRBD1 (5 bases). The CDR3 sequence is 14 residues long. Germline V gene lookup returns CDR1 LGHNA and CDR2 YSLEER. The CDR3, as DNA: TGCGCCAGCGGCCAGGCCCTTGGGCGGGGGGAAGCTTTCTTT. It yields the protein CASGQALGRGEAFF.

Ten or more counts support this clonotype. The chain is built from TRBV7-6 and TRBJ2-7, with a possible D match to TRBD1 (5 bases). V gave up 0 bases and J gave up 1 base, with 10 bases separating them. There are 15 residues in the CDR3. Germline values: CDR1 SGHVS, CDR2 FNYEAQ. In nucleotides, the CDR3 is TGTGCCAGCAGCTTAGCAACAGGCCCTTCCTACGAGCAGTACTTC. Its protein product is CASSLATGPSYEQYF.

This clonotype occurred a few times. V gene TRBV3-1 combines with J gene TRBJ1-6; D gene uncertain. Per germline, CDR1 LGHDT and CDR2 YNNKEL (reference sequence). Trimming cost V 10 bases and J 2 bases, with 15 bases left between them. The CDR3 has 15 amino acids. CDR3 nucleotides: TGTGCCACCCCAAGGGTGGGAACCTATAATTCACCCCTCCACTTT. This codes for CATPRVGTYNSPLHF.

This clonotype was seen many times. The chain combines TRBV6-2 or TRBV6-3 with TRBJ1-5; D perhaps matches TRBD1 (6 bases). This CDR3 comprises 13 residues. Trimming pared 8 bases from V and 4 bases from J, leaving 12 bases between. Germline V gene data show CDR1 as MNHEY and CDR2 as SVGEGT. The CDR3 DNA follows: TGTGCCAGCGGAACAGGGCGGAATCAGCCCCAGCATTTT. It encodes CASGTGRNQPQHF.